Listed below are T cell receptor beta chains from one sample, sequenced in a study of blood T cell repertoires in COVID-19. Sequencing was performed with immunoSEQ multiplex PCR; in TCRdb, only in-frame clones are kept and a portion is missing. The sample has 55,000 to 65,000 clones; more than 75% are singletons. The sequenced material came from peripheral blood. The receptors shown here come from a man of 80 years or more in a cohort sampled during active COVID-19. Both conserved end residues are part of each CDR3. Each record gives: V gene, D gene, clone size, J gene, CDR3 DNA, CDR3 protein. D genes are given only for firm matches. Expanded clones get a size class; other rows say once, few or many, or leave the size out.

v_gene: TRBV7-2
d_gene: NA
abundance: NA
j_gene: TRBJ2-2
CDR3nt: TGTGCCAGCAGCTCCCAAGCCACCGGGGAGCTGTTTTTT
CDR3aa: CASSSQATGELFF

v_gene: TRBV6-5
d_gene: TRBD1
abundance: NA
j_gene: TRBJ2-7
CDR3nt: TGTGCCAGCATGGGGACAGGGGGCAGTGAGCAGTACTTC
CDR3aa: CASMGTGGSEQYF

v_gene: TRBV11-3
d_gene: TRBD1
abundance: NA
j_gene: TRBJ1-4
CDR3nt: TGTGCCAGCAGCTTATCCCGGGACAGGGGGCCTATTAATGAAAAACTGTTTTTT
CDR3aa: CASSLSRDRGPINEKLFF

v_gene: TRBV19
d_gene: NA
abundance: NA
j_gene: TRBJ1-1
CDR3nt: TGTGCCAGTAGCGACAACGGGAACACTGAAGCTTTCTTT
CDR3aa: CASSDNGNTEAFF

v_gene: TRBV3-1/TRBV3-2
d_gene: TRBD2
abundance: NA
j_gene: TRBJ2-5
CDR3nt: TGTGCCAGCAGCCAAAGGACTAGCGGGAGAGAGACCCAGTACTTC
CDR3aa: CASSQRTSGRETQYF

v_gene: TRBV12-5
d_gene: NA
abundance: NA
j_gene: TRBJ2-1
CDR3nt: TGTGCTAGTGGTTTGGTACGGGGTGAGCAGTTCTTC
CDR3aa: CASGLVRGEQFF

v_gene: TRBV9
d_gene: TRBD1
abundance: few
j_gene: TRBJ2-7
CDR3nt: TGTGCCAGCAGCGTAGCCCCCGGGACAGGGGGCTACGAGCAGTACTTC
CDR3aa: CASSVAPGTGGYEQYF

v_gene: TRBV25-1
d_gene: NA
abundance: NA
j_gene: TRBJ1-1
CDR3nt: TGTATGAGCCGGAGGAACACTGAAGCTTTCTTT
CDR3aa: CMSRRNTEAFF

v_gene: TRBV6-6
d_gene: TRBD1
abundance: NA
j_gene: TRBJ2-7
CDR3nt: TGTGCCAGCAGTCCGCCCCGGACAGGGGGTTACGAGCAGTACTTC
CDR3aa: CASSPPRTGGYEQYF

v_gene: TRBV5-1
d_gene: NA
abundance: NA
j_gene: TRBJ1-1
CDR3nt: TGCGCCAGCTCCTTCTGGGGAGGTGAAGCTTTCTTT
CDR3aa: CASSFWGGEAFF

v_gene: TRBV5-1
d_gene: TRBD2
abundance: NA
j_gene: TRBJ2-1
CDR3nt: TGCGCCAGCAGCCCACTAGCGGAGACCTACAATGAGCAGTTCTTC
CDR3aa: CASSPLAETYNEQFF

v_gene: TRBV6-2/TRBV6-3
d_gene: NA
abundance: NA
j_gene: TRBJ1-5
CDR3nt: TGTGCCAGCAGTTACTCGACACGGGGGGCGGGTCAGCCCCAGCATTTT
CDR3aa: CASSYSTRGAGQPQHF

v_gene: TRBV7-2
d_gene: NA
abundance: NA
j_gene: TRBJ1-1
CDR3nt: TGTGCCAGCAGCGTAGGACGGGGTTTGAACACTGAAGCTTTCTTT
CDR3aa: CASSVGRGLNTEAFF

v_gene: TRBV28
d_gene: NA
abundance: NA
j_gene: TRBJ2-7
CDR3nt: TGTGCCAGCAGTCCCGGTTCCTTCGAGCAGTACTTC
CDR3aa: CASSPGSFEQYF

v_gene: TRBV6-5
d_gene: TRBD2
abundance: NA
j_gene: TRBJ2-3
CDR3nt: TGTGCCAGCAGCGGACTAGCGGGGGGGCCAGATACGCAGTATTTT
CDR3aa: CASSGLAGGPDTQYF

v_gene: TRBV6-6
d_gene: TRBD2
abundance: NA
j_gene: TRBJ2-1
CDR3nt: TGTGCCAGTCATTTAGCGGGAGGCGAGCAGTTCTTC
CDR3aa: CASHLAGGEQFF

v_gene: TRBV19
d_gene: TRBD1
abundance: NA
j_gene: TRBJ2-5
CDR3nt: TGTGCCAGTAGTCCTACAGGGGTACAAGAGACCCAGTACTTC
CDR3aa: CASSPTGVQETQYF

v_gene: TRBV25-1
d_gene: TRBD1
abundance: once
j_gene: TRBJ2-7
CDR3nt: TGTGCCAGCACCCATCGGGACAGGGGTTACGAGCAGTACTTC
CDR3aa: CASTHRDRGYEQYF

v_gene: TRBV7-9
d_gene: TRBD1
abundance: NA
j_gene: TRBJ1-5
CDR3nt: TGTGCCAGCAGCTCTCCGGGACAGGGTTCCAATCAGCCCCAGCATTTT
CDR3aa: CASSSPGQGSNQPQHF

v_gene: TRBV5-4
d_gene: TRBD2
abundance: once
j_gene: TRBJ2-7
CDR3nt: TGTGCCAGCAGCCCGGGACTAGCGGGAGCCTACGAGCAGTACTTC
CDR3aa: CASSPGLAGAYEQYF

v_gene: TRBV20-1
d_gene: NA
abundance: NA
j_gene: TRBJ1-2
CDR3nt: TGCAGTGCTTCGGACAGATATGGCTACACCTTC
CDR3aa: CSASDRYGYTF

v_gene: TRBV30
d_gene: NA
abundance: NA
j_gene: TRBJ1-5
CDR3nt: TGTGCCTGGAGTGTATTGGCTAGCAATCAGCCCCAGCATTTT
CDR3aa: CAWSVLASNQPQHF

v_gene: TRBV18
d_gene: TRBD2
abundance: NA
j_gene: TRBJ2-2
CDR3nt: TGTGCCAGCTCACTCTACGGGGGGGCCGTCACCGGGGAGCTGTTTTTT
CDR3aa: CASSLYGGAVTGELFF

v_gene: TRBV6-6
d_gene: TRBD2
abundance: NA
j_gene: TRBJ2-7
CDR3nt: TGTGCCAGCAGGCCCGGGACTAGCGGGCTGCAGTACTTC
CDR3aa: CASRPGTSGLQYF

v_gene: TRBV12-3/TRBV12-4
d_gene: NA
abundance: NA
j_gene: TRBJ1-1
CDR3nt: TGTGCCAGCAGTTTAGGACAGAACACTGAAGCTTTCTTT
CDR3aa: CASSLGQNTEAFF

v_gene: TRBV6-5
d_gene: NA
abundance: NA
j_gene: TRBJ2-4
CDR3nt: TGTGCCAGCGCGACCAAAAACATTCAGTACTTC
CDR3aa: CASATKNIQYF

v_gene: TRBV5-1
d_gene: NA
abundance: NA
j_gene: TRBJ1-1
CDR3nt: TGCGCCAGCAGCTTGGACACAGGGACGAACACTGAAGCTTTCTTT
CDR3aa: CASSLDTGTNTEAFF

v_gene: TRBV11-3
d_gene: NA
abundance: NA
j_gene: TRBJ1-1
CDR3nt: TGTGCCAGCAGCTTAGCTCGGGAGACTGAAGCTTTCTTT
CDR3aa: CASSLARETEAFF

v_gene: TRBV5-6
d_gene: NA
abundance: NA
j_gene: TRBJ2-3
CDR3nt: TGTGCCAGCAGCTTGGTACCGGGACAAGGCACAGATACGCAGTATTTT
CDR3aa: CASSLVPGQGTDTQYF

v_gene: TRBV6-6
d_gene: TRBD1
abundance: NA
j_gene: TRBJ1-2
CDR3nt: TGTGCCAGCAGTTACTCTCCGGGACAGGGGGTCTATGGCTACACCTTC
CDR3aa: CASSYSPGQGVYGYTF

v_gene: TRBV6-5
d_gene: NA
abundance: once
j_gene: TRBJ2-3
CDR3nt: TGTGCCAGCAAAGGACTGAGCACAGATACGCAGTATTTT
CDR3aa: CASKGLSTDTQYF

v_gene: TRBV30
d_gene: TRBD1
abundance: NA
j_gene: TRBJ2-6
CDR3nt: TGTGCCTGGATAGACGGGACAGGGTTCTCTGGGGCCAACGTCCTGACTTTC
CDR3aa: CAWIDGTGFSGANVLTF

v_gene: TRBV5-4
d_gene: NA
abundance: NA
j_gene: TRBJ1-1
CDR3nt: TGTGCCAGCAGCTCGCCGGGACTTCCGAACACTGAAGCTTTCTTT
CDR3aa: CASSSPGLPNTEAFF

v_gene: TRBV3-1/TRBV3-2
d_gene: NA
abundance: NA
j_gene: TRBJ1-2
CDR3nt: TGTGCCAGCAGCCAAGCAGGACAGTATGGCTACACCTTC
CDR3aa: CASSQAGQYGYTF

v_gene: TRBV5-4
d_gene: TRBD2
abundance: NA
j_gene: TRBJ2-1
CDR3nt: TGTGCCAGCAGCTTGTATAGCGGGGGGGCTGGCTCCTACAATGAGCAGTTCTTC
CDR3aa: CASSLYSGGAGSYNEQFF